The entry below gives a single T cell receptor (beta chain) sequence along with its context. This sample is part of a study of T cell changes during pregnancy in multiple sclerosis. Method: immunoSEQ multiplex PCR; TCRdb's copy keeps in-frame clones and lacks some. The table has 45,000 to 60,000 clones, 91% seen once. The receptor's source is a female donor in good health, enrolled as a control in a pregnancy study. The source was peripheral blood, collected after pregnancy.

The CDR3 protein is CASSLASSWEEGYGYTF. CDR3 nucleotides: TGTGCCAGCAGCTTAGCGTCTTCATGGGAAGAGGGCTATGGCTACACCTTC. This rearrangement joins TRBV7-8 to TRBJ1-2; D not resolved. Per the germline V gene, CDR1 is SGHVS and CDR2 is FQNEAQ. The V end lost 0 bases, the J end lost 4 bases, and 18 bases lay between the germline ends. This CDR3 spans 17 amino acids. The variable domain in full, completed from reference TRBV7-8 and TRBJ1-2, reads GAGVSQSPRYKVAKRGQDVALRCDPISGHVSLFWYQQALGQGPEFLTYFQNEAQLDKSGLPSDRFFAERPEGSVSTLKIQRTQQEDSAVYLCASSLASSWEEGYGYTFGSGTRLTVV.